This T cell receptor beta chain was sequenced during a study of shared clonotypes between healthy human individuals. This CDR3 is 14 amino acids long. CDR1 is LNHNV and CDR2 is YYDKDF in the germline V gene (reference sequence). Trimming stripped 1 base from V and 3 bases from J, with 9 bases between. Study outcomes and limitations: In several donors, around 5% of naive CD4 clonotypes appeared in common.

This clone was detected once. What it recognizes is unknown. Assay: immunoSEQ multiplex PCR; the TCRdb copy retains only in-frame clones and omits some. Of about 1 million clones in the sample, around four fifths were seen once. Healthy and HIV-negative, the adult donors had no recent acute infections or vaccinations. The sequence was obtained from a man younger than 35 in good health. The chain couples TRBV15 to TRBJ1-2, with unresolved D. The specimen was memory CD4+ T cells sorted from blood. Specified subset: CD45RA-negative fraction. The DNA for the CDR3 is TGTGCCACCAGCAGAGCGGGAGGATACTATGGCTACACCTTC. Its translation is CATSRAGGYYGYTF.